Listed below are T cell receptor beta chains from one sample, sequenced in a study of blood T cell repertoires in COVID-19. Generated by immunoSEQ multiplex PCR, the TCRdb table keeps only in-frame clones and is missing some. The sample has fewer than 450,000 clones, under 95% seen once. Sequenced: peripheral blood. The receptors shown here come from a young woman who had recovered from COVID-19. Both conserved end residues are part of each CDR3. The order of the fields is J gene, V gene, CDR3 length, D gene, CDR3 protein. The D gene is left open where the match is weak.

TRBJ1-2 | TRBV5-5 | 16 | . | CASSLTRGTGPYGYTF
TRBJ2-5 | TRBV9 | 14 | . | CASSVEERSWTQYF
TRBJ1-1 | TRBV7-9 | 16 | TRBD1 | CASSQNRDRGWTEAFF
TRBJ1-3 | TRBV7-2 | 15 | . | CASSLWASSGNTIYF
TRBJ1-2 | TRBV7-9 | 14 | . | CASSLDPGRYGYTF
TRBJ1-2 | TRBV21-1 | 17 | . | CASSRPDDRIYNYGYTF
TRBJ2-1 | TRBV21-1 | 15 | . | CASSNTGHSYNEQFF
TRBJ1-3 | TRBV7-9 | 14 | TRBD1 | CASWRLDRANTIYF
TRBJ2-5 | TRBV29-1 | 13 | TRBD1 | CSLGDSYQETQYF
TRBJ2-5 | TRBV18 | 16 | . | CASSLEDRSYQETQYF
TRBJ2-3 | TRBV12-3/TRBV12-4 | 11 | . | CASSLRDTQYF
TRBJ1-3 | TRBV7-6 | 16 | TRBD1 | CASSLGTALSGNTIYF
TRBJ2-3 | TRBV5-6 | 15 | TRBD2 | CASSPGTSGSYTQYF
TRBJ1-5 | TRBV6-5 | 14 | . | CASIQTGGSQPQHF
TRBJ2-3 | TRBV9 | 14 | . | CASSVAPVTDTQYF
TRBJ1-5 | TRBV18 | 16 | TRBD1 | CASSPGQGAQEQPQHF
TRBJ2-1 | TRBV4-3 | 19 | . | CASSQEMGGLRGMHNEQFF
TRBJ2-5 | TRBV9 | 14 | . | CASTHGVSQETQYF
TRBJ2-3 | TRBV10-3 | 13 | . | CAISDNSPDTQYF
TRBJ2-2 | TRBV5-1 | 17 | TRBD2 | CASSSLAGTANTGELFF
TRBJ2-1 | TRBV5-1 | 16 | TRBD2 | CASSLAPLAGADEQFF
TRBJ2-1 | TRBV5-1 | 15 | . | CASSLLGGSYNEQFF
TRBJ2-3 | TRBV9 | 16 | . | CASSVGSLANTDTQYF